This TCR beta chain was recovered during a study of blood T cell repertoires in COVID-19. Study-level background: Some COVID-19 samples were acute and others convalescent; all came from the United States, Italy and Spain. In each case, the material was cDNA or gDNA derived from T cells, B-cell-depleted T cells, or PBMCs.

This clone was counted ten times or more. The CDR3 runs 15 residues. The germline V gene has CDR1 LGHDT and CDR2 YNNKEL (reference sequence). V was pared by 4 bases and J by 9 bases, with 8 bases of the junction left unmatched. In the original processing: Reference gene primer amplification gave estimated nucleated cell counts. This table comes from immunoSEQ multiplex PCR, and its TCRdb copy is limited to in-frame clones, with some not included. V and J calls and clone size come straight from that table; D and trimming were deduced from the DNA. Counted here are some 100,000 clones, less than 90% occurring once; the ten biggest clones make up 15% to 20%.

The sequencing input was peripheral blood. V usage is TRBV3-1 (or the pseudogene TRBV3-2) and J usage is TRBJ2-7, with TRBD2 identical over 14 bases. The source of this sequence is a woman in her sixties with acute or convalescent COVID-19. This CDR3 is CASSLGTSGSIGQYF. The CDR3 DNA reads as TGTGCCAGCAGCCTAGGGACTAGCGGGAGTATCGGGCAGTACTTC.